These 18 T cell receptor beta chains originate from one sample sequenced in a study of shared clonotypes between healthy human individuals (dated by TCRdb to 2018 to 2020). The library was obtained by the immunoSEQ multiplex PCR assay. This is the immuneACCESS table as TCRdb keeps it, with only in-frame sequences that have V and J called. A part of the clones is gone; compared with another copy, unresolved V genes explain less than half, and the rest is unexplained. The sample table holds about 960,000 clones, of which 76% were seen once. Jointly, the top ten make up around 1.5% of the sample. Sequences were obtained from memory CD4+ T cells sorted from blood. The sample's cell subset or site, from its label and the paper: CD45RA-negative fraction. All receptors come from a man between 18 and 35 years old in good health.

The genes are TRBV5-1 and TRBJ2-1, with 9 bases lining up with TRBD1. The length of the CDR3 is 17 residues. V shed 0 bases, J shed 3 bases, and the junction held 7 bases outside the gene matches. CDR1 is SGHRS and CDR2 is YFSETQ in the germline V gene. DNA of the CDR3: TGCGCCAGCAGCTTGGACCCCGGGACAGGGTACTACAATGAGCAGTTCTTC. It specifies CASSLDPGTGYYNEQFF.

J is TRBJ2-7 and V is TRBV9; 7 bases match TRBD2. The V and J ends lost 0 bases and 3 bases, in that order; junction bases with no gene match: 6. The germline CDR1 and CDR2 sequences are SGDLS and YYNGEE. There are 15 residues in the CDR3. The CDR3 sequence: CASSVGGRGGYEQYF. The CDR3 region has the DNA TGTGCCAGCAGCGTAGGTGGGAGGGGAGGCTACGAGCAGTACTTC. The full variable domain, completed using reference TRBV9 and TRBJ2-7, is DSGVTQTPKHLITATGQRVTLRCSPRSGDLSVYWYQQSLDQGLQFLIQYYNGEERAKGNILERFSAQQFPDLHSELNLSSLELGDSALYFCASSVGGRGGYEQYFGPGTRLTVT.

The V gene is TRBV6-6, the J gene TRBJ2-7; tentatively, D is TRBD1 (6 bases). Trimming stripped 6 bases from V and 10 bases from J, with 16 bases between. Germline loops: CDR1 MNHNY, CDR2 SVGAGI (reference sequence). The CDR3 loop spans 12 amino acids. The DNA for the CDR3 is TGTGCCAGCAGCTCCCAGGGACACACACAGTACTTC. Its protein is CASSSQGHTQYF.

The chain carries TRBV6-6 and TRBJ1-6; D is uncertain. The germline V gene encodes CDR1 MNHNY and CDR2 SVGAGI (reference sequence). The CDR3 is 15 residues long. With 0 bases removed from V and 8 bases from J, the gap between germline ends came to 11 bases. CDR3 in amino acids: CASSYSRREDSPLHF. In nucleotides, the CDR3 is TGTGCCAGCAGTTACTCGCGCCGCGAGGATTCACCCCTCCACTTT.

The rearrangement uses TRBV29-1 and TRBJ2-5; D not resolved. CDR1 is SQVTM, CDR2 ANQGSEA, per germline. The V and J ends lost 7 bases and 5 bases respectively, with 17 bases between them. The CDR3 contains 13 residues. The CDR3 DNA follows: TGCAGCGCCAGCGCCTACACCCCGGAGACCCAGTACTTC. Protein product: CSASAYTPETQYF.

The chain carries TRBV28 and TRBJ2-7, with D perhaps TRBD1 or TRBD2 (5 bases each). Trimming removed 10 bases from V and 1 base from J, with 11 bases in between. This CDR3 has 12 amino acids. The germline V gene has CDR1 MDHEN and CDR2 SYDVKM. CDR3: CATTGLSYEQYF. DNA of the CDR3: TGTGCCACAACGGGGCTATCCTACGAGCAGTACTTC. The variable domain in full, completed from reference TRBV28 and TRBJ2-7, reads DVKVTQSSRYLVKRTGEKVFLECVQDMDHENMFWYRQDPGLGLRLIYFSYDVKMKEKGDIPEGYSVSREKKERFSLILESASTNQTSMYLCATTGLSYEQYFGPGTRLTVT.

Worth noting for this clone: The identical CDR3 is also encoded by other nucleotide sequences in the sample. The chain links TRBV9 to TRBJ2-3; no definite D call. The CDR3 covers 16 residues. Deletions cut 0 bases from V and 1 base from J, with 12 bases between. Germline-derived CDR1 and CDR2 are SGDLS and YYNGEE. The CDR3 nucleotides read TGTGCCAGCAGCGTAGGTTCGCTAGTAGGCACAGATACGCAGTATTTT. Translating gives CASSVGSLVGTDTQYF.

This rearrangement joins TRBV7-3 to TRBJ2-3; weak D call: TRBD2 (7 bases). The CDR3 extends over 14 amino acids. Germline CDR1 is SGHTA and CDR2 is FQGTGA. The V end lost 5 bases, the J end lost 3 bases, and 12 bases lay between the germline ends. CDR3 loop: CASSTGGRTDTQYF. The CDR3 DNA follows: TGTGCCAGCAGCACGGGGGGCCGGACAGATACGCAGTATTTT.

The V call is TRBV9, the J call TRBJ2-1; D might be TRBD1 or TRBD2, each matching 6 bases. The germline V and J ends were trimmed by 3 bases and 7 bases, with 14 bases remaining between them. Germline lookup yields CDR1 SGDLS and CDR2 YYNGEE. This CDR3 is 14 amino acids long. CDR3 in DNA: TGTGCCAGCAGCGCCCCTGGAGGGGGGAATGAGCAGTTCTTC. Residues: CASSAPGGGNEQFF.

The chain combines TRBV7-8 with TRBJ1-2; no clear D gene. Looked up from germline, CDR1 is SGHVS and CDR2 is FQNEAQ. Trimming pared 1 base from V and 0 bases from J, leaving 12 bases between. The CDR3 has 16 residues. The CDR3 loop is CASSLVLPRANYGYTF. Here the CDR3 DNA reads TGTGCCAGCAGCTTAGTCCTCCCCAGAGCTAACTATGGCTACACCTTC. Together with reference TRBV7-8 and TRBJ1-2, the CDR3 gives the full variable domain: GAGVSQSPRYKVAKRGQDVALRCDPISGHVSLFWYQQALGQGPEFLTYFQNEAQLDKSGLPSDRFFAERPEGSVSTLKIQRTQQEDSAVYLCASSLVLPRANYGYTFGSGTRLTVV.

V gene TRBV7-2 combines with J gene TRBJ2-2, with D tentatively TRBD1 (5 bases). Germline values: CDR1 SGHTA, CDR2 FQGNSA. V lost 9 bases to trimming and J lost 9 bases, with 20 bases between them. This CDR3 region has 14 residues. The DNA for the CDR3 is TGTGCCAGTGGGGCGTACCCCTTGTCCCGGGAGCTGTTTTTT. It encodes CASGAYPLSRELFF.

The chain couples TRBV5-1 to TRBJ2-3; the D gene is possibly TRBD2 (6 bases). Germline V CDR1 and CDR2: SGHRS, YFSETQ. V was trimmed by 1 base and J by 4 bases, leaving 13 bases between them. The CDR3 has 15 residues. The CDR3 spells CASSLKEGFSDTQYF. Written as DNA, the CDR3 is TGCGCCAGCAGCTTGAAGGAGGGATTCTCAGATACGCAGTATTTT.

The genes are TRBV9 and TRBJ2-1; 7 nucleotides agree with TRBD2. CDR3 length equals 19 residues. Germline CDR1 and CDR2: SGDLS and YYNGEE. V was clipped by 0 bases and J by 4 bases; unmatched bases: 16. This CDR3 reads CASSVVPSALAGSYNEQFF. For the CDR3, the DNA is TGTGCCAGCAGCGTAGTCCCTTCCGCCTTAGCGGGTTCGTACAATGAGCAGTTCTTC.

The chain is built from TRBV5-6 and TRBJ2-7; D is unresolved. Germline V gene data show CDR1 as SGHDT and CDR2 as YYEEEE. The CDR3 is made up of 15 amino acids. Trimming pared 1 base from V and 2 bases from J, leaving 13 bases between. DNA of the CDR3: TGTGCCAGCAGCTTGTGGGCTGTGCCAACCTACGAGCAGTACTTC. Translation gives CASSLWAVPTYEQYF.

This clone appeared a single time. V and J are TRBV29-1 and TRBJ2-7; TRBD2 matches at 8 bases. With 2 bases clipped from V and 3 bases from J, the junction kept 0 bases outside the gene matches. This CDR3 comprises 12 residues. The germline CDR1 and CDR2 sequences are SQVTM and ANQGSEA. DNA for the CDR3: TGCAGCGTTGAACGGGGGGGCTACGAGCAGTACTTC. This sequence encodes CSVERGGYEQYF.

The genes are TRBV2 and TRBJ2-1; 12 nucleotides line up with TRBD2. V dropped 2 bases and J dropped 4; count of bases not matched to a gene: 6. The CDR3 is made up of 17 amino acids. Germline CDR1 and CDR2: SNHLY and FYNNEI. CDR3 coding DNA: TGTGCCAGCAGTGAAAGACTAGCGGGAGTAACTTACAATGAGCAGTTCTTC. Amino acid sequence: CASSERLAGVTYNEQFF. Complete variable domain (other parts from reference TRBV2 and TRBJ2-1): EPEVTQTPSHQVTQMGQEVILRCVPISNHLYFYWYRQILGQKVEFLVSFYNNEISEKSEIFDDQFSVERPDGSNFTLKIRSTKLEDSAMYFCASSERLAGVTYNEQFFGPGTRLTVL.

The rearrangement joins TRBV5-1 to TRBJ1-5; weak D call: TRBD1 (5 bases). The CDR3 length is 15 residues. Trimming removed 4 bases from V and 2 bases from J, with 13 bases in between. From germline, CDR1 is SGHRS and CDR2 YFSETQ. The CDR3 loop reads CASSLQGGGNQPQHF. As DNA, the CDR3 is TGCGCCAGCAGCCTCCAGGGCGGGGGCAATCAGCCCCAGCATTTT.

V usage is TRBV29-1 and J usage is TRBJ1-1; D is unresolved. The CDR3 runs to 11 residues. Per germline, CDR1 SQVTM and CDR2 ANQGSEA. The germline V and J ends were trimmed by 4 bases and 4 bases, with 7 bases remaining between them. This CDR3 is CSVGWGTEAFF. In DNA, the CDR3 is TGCAGCGTTGGGTGGGGCACTGAAGCTTTCTTT.